The 16 T cell receptor beta chains in this list originate from one sample, sequenced in a study of shared clonotypes between healthy human individuals. Assay used: immunoSEQ multiplex PCR; TCRdb lists only in-frame clones, some missing. The sample has about 1.1 million clones; roughly 77% are singletons. Input material: memory CD4+ T cells from PBMCs. The sample's subset: CD45RA-negative fraction. The receptors were sampled from a man between 18 and 29 years old in good health. Some clones in this sample may be carry-over from other donors' samples.

The V gene is TRBV2, the J gene TRBJ2-5, with unresolved D. Germline CDR1 SNHLY, CDR2 FYNNEI. Trimming left V 7 bases short and J 5 bases short, with 11 bases between. This CDR3 region has 12 residues. The CDR3 loop is CASMTGGETQYF. CDR3 in DNA: TGTGCCAGCATGACGGGCGGCGAGACCCAGTACTTC.

The V and J genes are TRBV5-8 and TRBJ2-7; 7 bases are a match to TRBD2. Looked up from germline, CDR1 is SGHTS and CDR2 is YDEGEE. Trimming at V came to 0 bases and at J to 0 bases, leaving 6 bases not matched to a gene. This CDR3 contains 16 residues. CDR3 sequence: CASSLAGGASSYEQYF. Here the CDR3 DNA reads TGTGCCAGCAGCTTGGCGGGGGGTGCAAGCTCCTACGAGCAGTACTTC.

This chain uses TRBV28 with TRBJ1-2; TRBD1 is a possible D gene (5 bases). CDR1 is MDHEN and CDR2 is SYDVKM in the germline V gene. Trimming stripped 3 bases from V and 8 bases from J, with 10 bases between. The CDR3 length is 12 residues. The CDR3 sequence: CASSLQGLGYTF. The CDR3 region has the DNA TGTGCCAGCAGTTTGCAGGGTTTGGGCTACACCTTC.

The V and J genes are TRBV29-1 and TRBJ2-1; D gene unclear. Germline CDR1 and CDR2: SQVTM and ANQGSEA. V was trimmed by 3 bases and J by 3 bases, leaving 6 bases between them. The CDR3 is made up of 12 amino acids. The CDR3 coding sequence is TGCAGCGTTGAGAGGAGCTACAATGAGCAGTTCTTC. This encodes CSVERSYNEQFF.

The rearrangement joins TRBV7-9 to TRBJ1-6, with D possibly being TRBD1 (6 bases). CDR3 size: 17 residues. V shed 2 bases and J shed 0 bases, with 11 bases lying between them. Germline CDR1 and CDR2: SEHNR and FQNEAQ (reference sequence). This CDR3 is CASSLMQGSSYNSPLHF. For the CDR3, the DNA is TGTGCCAGCAGCTTAATGCAGGGGAGCTCCTATAATTCACCCCTCCACTTT.

The chain joins TRBV25-1 to TRBJ2-2; tentatively, D is TRBD1 (6 bases). The CDR3 is made up of 15 amino acids. V was trimmed by 4 bases and J by 0 bases, leaving 9 bases between them. The germline V gene has CDR1 MGHDK and CDR2 SYGVNS. The CDR3 spells CASSVPGANTGELFF. CDR3 nucleotide sequence: TGTGCCAGCAGTGTTCCAGGGGCGAACACCGGGGAGCTGTTTTTT.

The chain links TRBV28 to TRBJ1-2, with D unresolved. Trimming took off 6 bases at V and 4 bases at J, with 12 bases between the two ends. The CDR3 contains 13 residues. Germline V gives CDR1 MDHEN, CDR2 SYDVKM. CDR3 in DNA: TGTGCCAGCAGCCGAGCCGGGCCCTATGGCTACACCTTC. Translation gives CASSRAGPYGYTF.

The chain joins TRBV29-1 to TRBJ2-1; 14 bases are shared with TRBD2. The V and J ends lost 7 bases and 2 bases, in that order; junction bases with no gene match: 10. The CDR3 has 17 amino acids. Germline assignment: CDR1 SQVTM and CDR2 ANQGSEA. CDR3 nucleotide sequence: TGCAGCGGGGCGGGACTAGCGGGAGTCGGCGCCTACAATGAGCAGTTCTTC. It codes for CSGAGLAGVGAYNEQFF.

The CDR3 loop is CASSFGTSGRARIGELFF. The CDR3 DNA reads TGCGCCAGCAGCTTCGGGACTAGCGGGAGGGCCAGGATCGGGGAGCTGTTTTTT. This chain links TRBV4-1 with TRBJ2-2; 16 nucleotides agree with TRBD2. Looked up from germline, CDR1 is MGHRA and CDR2 is YSYEKL. J was trimmed by 7 bases and V by 5 bases; bases with no gene match: 10. This CDR3 contains 18 residues.

The CDR3 reads CASSSDRVGATNEKLFF. The CDR3 bases are TGTGCCAGCAGCTCCGACAGGGTCGGAGCAACTAATGAAAAACTGTTTTTT. This sequence joins TRBV5-4 and TRBJ1-4; TRBD1 aligns across 7 bases. V shed 3 bases and J 0 bases; nucleotides not matched to a gene: 8. The CDR3 loop spans 17 amino acids. The germline V gene encodes CDR1 SGHNT and CDR2 YYREEE (reference sequence).

Notes on this clone: This may be a read error: a much more frequent sequence differs by one nucleotide. The chain links TRBV5-1 to TRBJ1-1; the match to TRBD1 covers 7 bases. Germline V CDR1 and CDR2: SGHRS, YFSETQ. With V trimmed by 4 bases and J by 0 bases, 3 bases remained unmatched. CDR3 length: 14 amino acids. Here the CDR3 DNA reads TGCGCCAGCAGCAGGGGACAGATGAACACTGAAGCTTTCTTT. Protein product: CASSRGQMNTEAFF.

This chain's CDR3 is CASSARLAGDEQYF. The CDR3 bases are TGCGCCAGCAGCGCCAGACTAGCGGGAGACGAGCAGTACTTC. This rearrangement joins TRBV5-1 to TRBJ2-7; 12 positions match TRBD2. Germline trimming cut 4 bases from V and 5 bases from J; bases unmatched to any gene: 4. This CDR3 is 14 amino acids long. Per germline, CDR1 SGHRS and CDR2 YFSETQ.

J is TRBJ2-5 and V is TRBV7-2; TRBD2 matches at 7 bases. The germline V gene encodes CDR1 SGHTA and CDR2 FQGNSA. The V gene end was trimmed by 1 base and the J gene end by 1 base; junction bases not matched to a gene: 6. The CDR3 contains 16 residues. This CDR3 is CASSLGPGRGQETQYF. CDR3 DNA sequence: TGTGCCAGCAGCTTAGGTCCAGGGAGGGGCCAAGAGACCCAGTACTTC. Combining the CDR3 with reference TRBV7-2 and TRBJ2-5 gives the whole variable domain GAGVSQSPSNKVTEKGKDVELRCDPISGHTALYWYRQSLGQGLEFLIYFQGNSAPDKSGLPSDRFSAERTGGSVSTLTIQRTQQEDSAVYLCASSLGPGRGQETQYFGPGTRLLVL.

The chain employs TRBV7-9 and TRBJ2-3; 7 bases are shared with TRBD2. The CDR3 has 15 residues. The V gene end was trimmed by 0 bases and the J gene end by 4 bases; junction bases not matched to a gene: 4. CDR1 and CDR2 (germline): SEHNR, FQNEAQ (reference sequence). CDR3 amino acids: CASSLALGGADTQYF. CDR3 nucleotide sequence: TGTGCCAGCAGCTTAGCGTTGGGAGGGGCAGATACGCAGTATTTT.

A note on this clone: This sequence is one base from a far larger clone and is likely a read error. The chain recombines TRBV7-9 with TRBJ1-2, with 10 bases matching TRBD1. Looked up from germline, CDR1 is SEHNR and CDR2 is FQNEAQ (reference sequence). Trimming at V came to 5 bases and at J to 5 bases, leaving 11 bases not matched to a gene. CDR3 length: 16 amino acids. The CDR3 loop reads CASSLTGTGEGYGYTF. CDR3 DNA sequence: TGTGCCAGCAGCCTGACCGGGACAGGGGAGGGGTATGGCTACACCTTC.

V gene TRBV18 combines with J gene TRBJ1-1; D not resolved. V shed 6 bases and J shed 1 base, with 9 bases lying between them. From germline, CDR1 is KGHSH and CDR2 LQKENI. The CDR3 loop spans 13 amino acids. In nucleotides, the CDR3 is TGTGCCAGCTCCACCACGGGGAACACTGAAGCTTTCTTT. Encoded protein: CASSTTGNTEAFF.